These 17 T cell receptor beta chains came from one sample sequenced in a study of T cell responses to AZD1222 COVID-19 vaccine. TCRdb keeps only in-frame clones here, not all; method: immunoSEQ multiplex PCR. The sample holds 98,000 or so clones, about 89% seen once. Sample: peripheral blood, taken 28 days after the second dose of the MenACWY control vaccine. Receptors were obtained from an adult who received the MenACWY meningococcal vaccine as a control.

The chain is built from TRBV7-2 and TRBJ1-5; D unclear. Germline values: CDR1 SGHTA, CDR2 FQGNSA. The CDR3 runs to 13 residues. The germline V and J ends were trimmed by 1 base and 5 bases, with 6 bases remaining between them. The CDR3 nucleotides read TGTGCCAGCAGCTTAGAACAAGATCAGCCCCAGCATTTT. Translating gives CASSLEQDQPQHF.

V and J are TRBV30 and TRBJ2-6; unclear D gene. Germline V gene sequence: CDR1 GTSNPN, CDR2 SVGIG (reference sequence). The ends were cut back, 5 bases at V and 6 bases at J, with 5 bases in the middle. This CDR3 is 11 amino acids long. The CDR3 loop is CAWAMANVLTF. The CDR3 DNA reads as TGTGCCTGGGCCATGGCCAACGTCCTGACTTTC.

CDR3 in amino acids: CASSAWRSYEQYF. CDR3 DNA sequence: TGTGCCAGCAGCGCTTGGCGCTCCTACGAGCAGTACTTC. The V call is TRBV7-8, the J call TRBJ2-7, with D unclear. Germline V gene sequence: CDR1 SGHVS, CDR2 FQNEAQ. V shed 5 bases and J shed 0 bases, with 8 bases lying between them. The CDR3 contains 13 residues.

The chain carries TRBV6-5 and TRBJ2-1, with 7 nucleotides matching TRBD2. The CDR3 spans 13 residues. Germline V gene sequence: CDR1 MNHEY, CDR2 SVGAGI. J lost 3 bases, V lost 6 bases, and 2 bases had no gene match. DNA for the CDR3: TGTGCCAGCAGCCTAGCGGACTACAATGAGCAGTTCTTC. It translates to CASSLADYNEQFF.

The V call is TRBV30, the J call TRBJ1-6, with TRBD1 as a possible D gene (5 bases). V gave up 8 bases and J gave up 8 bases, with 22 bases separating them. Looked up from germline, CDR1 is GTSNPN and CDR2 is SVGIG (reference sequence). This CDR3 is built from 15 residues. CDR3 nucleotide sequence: TGTGCCCTCCCCGGAGTCCGGGGCCATGATTCACCCCTCCACTTT. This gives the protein CALPGVRGHDSPLHF.

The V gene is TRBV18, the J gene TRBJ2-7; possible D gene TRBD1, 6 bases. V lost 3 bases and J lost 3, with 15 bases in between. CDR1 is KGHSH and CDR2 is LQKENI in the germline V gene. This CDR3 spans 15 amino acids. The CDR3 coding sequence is TGTGCCAGCTCACCTGAGAGGGGGACGCTCTACGAGCAGTACTTC. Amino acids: CASSPERGTLYEQYF.

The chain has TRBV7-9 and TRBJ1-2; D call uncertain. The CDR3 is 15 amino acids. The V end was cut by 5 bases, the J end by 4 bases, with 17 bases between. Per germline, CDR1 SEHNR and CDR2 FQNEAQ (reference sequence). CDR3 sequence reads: CASSLTSSLAYGYTF. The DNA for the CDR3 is TGTGCCAGCAGCCTAACGTCTTCGCTGGCCTATGGCTACACCTTC.

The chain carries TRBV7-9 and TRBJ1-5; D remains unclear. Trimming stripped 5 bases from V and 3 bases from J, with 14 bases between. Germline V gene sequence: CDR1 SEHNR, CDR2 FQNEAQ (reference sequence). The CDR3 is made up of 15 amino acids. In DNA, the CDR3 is TGTGCCAGCAGCAGGGCGGGAGGTTCCAATCAGCCCCAGCATTTT. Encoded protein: CASSRAGGSNQPQHF.

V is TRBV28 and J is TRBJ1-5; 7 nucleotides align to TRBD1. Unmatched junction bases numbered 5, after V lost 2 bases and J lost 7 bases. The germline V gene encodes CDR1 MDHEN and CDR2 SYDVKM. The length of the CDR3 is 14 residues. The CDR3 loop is CASSLTGATQPQHF. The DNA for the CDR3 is TGTGCCAGCAGTTTAACAGGGGCGACACAGCCCCAGCATTTT.

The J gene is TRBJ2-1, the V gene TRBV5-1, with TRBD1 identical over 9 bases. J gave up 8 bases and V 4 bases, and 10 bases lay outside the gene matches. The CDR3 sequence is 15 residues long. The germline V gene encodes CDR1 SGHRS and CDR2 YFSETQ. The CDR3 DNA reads TGCGCCAGCAGCCTCGGGACAGGGTATGGCGATGAGCAGTTCTTC. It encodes CASSLGTGYGDEQFF. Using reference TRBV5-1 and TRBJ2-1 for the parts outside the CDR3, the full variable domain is KAGVTQTPRYLIKTRGQQVTLSCSPISGHRSVSWYQQTPGQGLQFLFEYFSETQRNKGNFPGRFSGRQFSNSRSEMNVSTLELGDSALYLCASSLGTGYGDEQFFGPGTRLTVL.

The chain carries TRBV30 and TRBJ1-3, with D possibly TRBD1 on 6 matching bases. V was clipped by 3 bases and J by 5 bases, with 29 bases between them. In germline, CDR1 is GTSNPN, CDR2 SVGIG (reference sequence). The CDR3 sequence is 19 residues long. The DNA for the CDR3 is TGTGCCTGGAGAGCCCTTGCACAGGGACGAAGTACTCTCCGAAACACCATATATTTT. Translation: CAWRALAQGRSTLRNTIYF.

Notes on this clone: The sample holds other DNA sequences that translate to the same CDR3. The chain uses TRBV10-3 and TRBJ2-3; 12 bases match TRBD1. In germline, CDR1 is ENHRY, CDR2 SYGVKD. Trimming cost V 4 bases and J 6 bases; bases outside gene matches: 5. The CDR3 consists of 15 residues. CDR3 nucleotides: TGTGCCATCAGTGTGGGACAGGGGGCTAGTGATACGCAGTATTTT. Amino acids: CAISVGQGASDTQYF.

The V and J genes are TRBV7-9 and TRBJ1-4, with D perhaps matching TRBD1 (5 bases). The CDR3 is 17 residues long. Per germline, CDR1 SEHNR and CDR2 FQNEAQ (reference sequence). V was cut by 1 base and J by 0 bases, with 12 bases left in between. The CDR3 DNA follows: TGTGCCAGCAGCTTAGGGGGCGAGGGAACAACTAATGAAAAACTGTTTTTT. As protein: CASSLGGEGTTNEKLFF.

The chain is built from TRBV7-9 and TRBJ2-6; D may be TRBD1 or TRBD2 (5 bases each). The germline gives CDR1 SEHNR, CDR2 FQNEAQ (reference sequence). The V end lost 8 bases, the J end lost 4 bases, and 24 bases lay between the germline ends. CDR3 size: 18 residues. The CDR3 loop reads CASFKDQGVWEGANVLTF. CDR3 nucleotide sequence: TGTGCCAGCTTTAAGGACCAGGGCGTATGGGAGGGGGCCAACGTCCTGACTTTC.

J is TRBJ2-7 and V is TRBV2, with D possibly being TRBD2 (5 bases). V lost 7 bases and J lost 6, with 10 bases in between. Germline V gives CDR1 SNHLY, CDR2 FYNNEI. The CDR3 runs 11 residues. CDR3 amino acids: CASMEVSEQYF. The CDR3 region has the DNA TGTGCCAGCATGGAGGTTTCCGAGCAGTACTTC.

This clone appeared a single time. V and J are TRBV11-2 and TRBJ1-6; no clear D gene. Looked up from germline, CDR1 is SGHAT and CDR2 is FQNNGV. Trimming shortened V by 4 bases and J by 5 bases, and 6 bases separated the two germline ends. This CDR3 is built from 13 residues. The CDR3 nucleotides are TGTGCCAGCAGCTACAGAAATAATTCACCCCTCCACTTT. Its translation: CASSYRNNSPLHF.

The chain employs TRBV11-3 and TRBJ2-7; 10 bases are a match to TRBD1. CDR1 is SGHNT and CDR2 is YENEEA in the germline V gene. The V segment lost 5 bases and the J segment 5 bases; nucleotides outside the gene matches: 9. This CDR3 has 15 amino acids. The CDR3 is CASSTGDRGLDEQYF. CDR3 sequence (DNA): TGTGCCAGCAGCACCGGGGACAGGGGTTTAGACGAGCAGTACTTC.